The present entry profiles one T cell receptor beta chain with its context. Its matching antigen is unknown. Autoimmune disease history or systemic immunosuppression excluded patients. Assay used: immunoSEQ multiplex PCR; TCRdb lists only in-frame clones, some missing. This table holds about 71,000 clones, around 90% found once. This entry comes from a study of OX40 agonist ivuxolimab in advanced cancers. Study in general: Subjects had a mean age of around 60 years, with a range of 23 to 79; 82.7% were male. Anti-PD-1, anti-PD-L1 or anti-CTLA-4 therapy given earlier was allowed, and approximately 43% had some.

General observations from the study: Researchers report that CD8+ T cells had, on average, more expanded clones than CD4+.

Material: CD4+ or CD8+ T cells sorted from blood, obtained in a trial of the OX40 agonist ivuxolimab. This clonotype was sampled from an adult with an advanced solid tumor such as melanoma, head and neck, liver or kidney cancer.

CDR3 DNA: TGTGCCAGCAGAGGACTATTTTCTGCGGACGGGTCGAACGAGCAGTACTTC. This codes for CASRGLFSADGSNEQYF. This chain connects TRBV28 to TRBJ2-7, with a weak D call TRBD2 (6 bases). The CDR3 runs 17 residues. CDR1 and CDR2 from the germline V gene are MDHEN and SYDVKM. V lost 6 bases to trimming and J lost 5 bases, with 26 bases between them.